Each of the 19 T cell receptor beta chains below was sequenced from the same sample in a study of T cells in Graves' hyperthyroidism and ophthalmopathy. TCR beta CDR3 sequences were amplified from RNA transcripts. The primer set for the first-round RT-PCR of the TCR CDR3 was HTBI. In TCRdb, the multiplex PCR reads were re-called with MiXCR into one record per CDR3 protein. The top ten clones hold approximately 11% of a sample with some 400,000 distinct CDR3 sequences, around 13% of them seen once. The specimen sequenced was blood. The receptors were gathered from a woman aged 55-70 years with Graves' hyperthyroidism.

This clonotype was recorded at least ten times. The rearrangement joins TRBV7-2 to TRBJ2-5, with 7 bases lining up with TRBD1. Trimming at V came to 4 bases and at J to 4 bases, leaving 15 bases not matched to a gene. This CDR3 is 17 amino acids long. The germline CDR1 and CDR2 sequences are SGHTA and FQGNSA. CDR3 region: CASSSPTGTEGPETQYF. The DNA for the CDR3 is TGTGCCAGCAGCTCACCAACCGGGACAGAGGGTCCAGAGACCCAGTACTTC.

This clonotype has a single count. The chain links TRBV20-1 to TRBJ2-4; D might be TRBD1 (6 bases). CDR3 length: 15 residues. CDR1 and CDR2 from the germline V gene are DFQATT and SNEGSKA (reference sequence). V was pared by 0 bases and J by 7 bases, with 16 bases between. CDR3 in amino acids: CSARDRRTGWNIQYF. The CDR3 nucleotides are TGCAGTGCTAGAGATCGCCGTACAGGGTGGAACATTCAGTACTTC.

This chain connects TRBV15 to TRBJ2-1; D perhaps matches TRBD2 (5 bases). The V end lost 5 bases, the J end lost 8 bases, and 13 bases lay between the germline ends. Looked up from germline, CDR1 is LNHNV and CDR2 is YYDKDF (reference sequence). The CDR3 is 13 amino acids. The CDR3 sequence: CATSSGFGYEQFF. The CDR3, as DNA: TGTGCCACCAGCTCGGGGTTTGGCTATGAGCAGTTCTTC.

This clonotype was counted a few times. The chain recombines TRBV29-1 with TRBJ2-7, with 11 bases lining up with TRBD1. J was trimmed by 3 bases and V by 3 bases; bases with no gene match: 1. CDR3 size: 13 residues. Germline V gene sequence: CDR1 SQVTM, CDR2 ANQGSEA. CDR3 loop: CSVDGTGGYEQYF. In DNA form, the CDR3 reads TGCAGCGTTGACGGGACAGGGGGCTACGAGCAGTACTTC.

This clonotype appeared a few times. The chain couples TRBV27 to TRBJ2-3; no reliable D call. The CDR3 is made up of 12 amino acids. Trimming removed 6 bases from V and 3 bases from J, with 7 bases in between. The germline CDR1 and CDR2 sequences are MNHEY and SMNVEV (reference sequence). The DNA of the CDR3 is TGTGCCAGCAGACGCGGAACAGATACGCAGTATTTT. This codes for CASRRGTDTQYF.

In this sample, this clonotype turned up a few times. CDR3 sequence (DNA): TGTGCCAGCAGTTTATCTCGGGGTGGGAATCAGCCCCAGCATTTT. Protein product: CASSLSRGGNQPQHF. V and J are TRBV28 and TRBJ1-5; D not resolved. Trimming took 1 base from V and 4 from J, leaving 11 bases between them. Looked up from germline, CDR1 is MDHEN and CDR2 is SYDVKM. This CDR3 spans 15 amino acids. The entire variable domain, with the rest obtained from reference TRBV28 and TRBJ1-5, is as follows: DVKVTQSSRYLVKRTGEKVFLECVQDMDHENMFWYRQDPGLGLRLIYFSYDVKMKEKGDIPEGYSVSREKKERFSLILESASTNQTSMYLCASSLSRGGNQPQHFGDGTRLSIL.

Ten or more counts support this clonotype. Here the CDR3 DNA reads TGTGCCAGCAGACACCGAGCTGAAGCTTTCTTT. Amino acid sequence: CASRHRAEAFF. J is TRBJ1-1 and V is TRBV13; unclear D gene. Germline V gene data show CDR1 as PRHDT and CDR2 as FYEKMQ (reference sequence). The length of the CDR3 is 11 residues. Trimming stripped 6 bases from V and 6 bases from J, with 8 bases between.

This clonotype was counted ten times or more. This chain links TRBV20-1 with TRBJ2-5; 7 bases line up with TRBD2. The V segment lost 0 bases and the J segment 3 bases; nucleotides outside the gene matches: 7. CDR1 and CDR2 (germline): DFQATT, SNEGSKA (reference sequence). CDR3 size: 15 residues. The CDR3 reads CSARDFAGVEETQYF. Written as DNA, the CDR3 is TGCAGTGCTAGAGATTTCGCGGGGGTGGAAGAGACCCAGTACTTC.

J is TRBJ2-1 and V is TRBV11-2, with 7 bases matching TRBD1. Germline V gives CDR1 SGHAT, CDR2 FQNNGV. Trimming at V came to 0 bases and at J to 6 bases, leaving 5 bases not matched to a gene. This CDR3 region has 15 residues. In DNA, the CDR3 is TGTGCCAGCAGCTTAGAGGCAGGGGGTGGCAATGAGCAGTTCTTC. This sequence encodes CASSLEAGGGNEQFF.

Concerning this clonotype itself: One junction end disagrees with the germline gene, perhaps due to a read error. The chain is built from TRBV5-1 and TRBJ2-1, with D possibly TRBD2 on 7 matching bases. This CDR3 spans 15 amino acids. Germline loops: CDR1 SGHRS, CDR2 YFSETQ. CDR3 in DNA: TGCGCCAGCACAACGTGGGGGGGGGCAGACAATGAGCAGTCCTTC. This gives the protein CASTTWGGADNEQSF.

This clonotype was recorded many times. The rearrangement links TRBV5-5 to TRBJ2-7; 9 bases map to TRBD1. This CDR3 contains 15 residues. With 3 bases clipped from V and 4 bases from J, the junction kept 8 bases outside the gene matches. In germline, CDR1 is SGHKS, CDR2 YYEKEE (reference sequence). CDR3 amino acids: CASSSKQGASYEQYF. The CDR3 coding sequence is TGTGCCAGCAGCTCAAAACAGGGGGCGTCTTACGAGCAGTACTTC.

In the case of this clonotype: Since a much larger clone is just one base distant, this may be a read error. The chain links TRBV20-1 to TRBJ2-7; 7 bases are shared with TRBD1. CDR3 length: 15 residues. V lost 2 bases, J lost 3 bases, and 10 bases stayed unmatched. Germline CDR1 reads DFQATT; CDR2 reads SNEGSKA (reference sequence). The chain's CDR3 is CSARPKGQSLYEQYF. The CDR3, as DNA: TGCAGTGCTAGACCGAAGGGACAGAGCCTCTACGAGCAGTACTTC.

In its sample, this clonotype was seen once. V usage is TRBV30 and J usage is TRBJ1-5, with 10 bases identical to TRBD1. The CDR3 length is 14 residues. Germline V gene sequence: CDR1 GTSNPN, CDR2 SVGIG (reference sequence). V lost 5 bases and J lost 9; bases outside the gene matches: 10. CDR3 nucleotides: TGTGCCTGGTCCCACGGGACAGGGGCGAGGCCCCAGCATTTT. Encoded protein: CAWSHGTGARPQHF.

This clonotype came up many times. The CDR3 nucleotides are TGTGCCTGGAGTGTCGGCAGTCTCTCTGGAAACACCATATATTTT. Its translation: CAWSVGSLSGNTIYF. The chain joins TRBV30 to TRBJ1-3; no definite D call. Trimming stripped 0 bases from V and 0 bases from J, with 9 bases between. Germline CDR1 is GTSNPN and CDR2 is SVGIG (reference sequence). This CDR3 contains 15 residues.

This clonotype has ten or more counts. The chain carries TRBV11-3 and TRBJ2-7, with 9 nucleotides matching TRBD2. The V segment lost 1 base and the J segment 3 bases; nucleotides outside the gene matches: 1. The CDR3 covers 14 residues. The germline V gene has CDR1 SGHNT and CDR2 YENEEA. The CDR3 loop is CASSLGGRVYEQYF. CDR3 nucleotide sequence: TGTGCCAGCAGCTTAGGCGGGAGGGTCTACGAGCAGTACTTC.

This clonotype was seen at least ten times. CDR3 sequence (DNA): TGTGCCAGCAGCCAACAAGGGACTAGCCCCACCGGGGAGCTGTTTTTT. It yields the protein CASSQQGTSPTGELFF. The genes are TRBV3-1 and TRBJ2-2; 9 bases line up with TRBD2. Germline CDR1 and CDR2: LGHDT and YNNKEL (reference sequence). This CDR3 comprises 16 residues. With V trimmed by 2 bases and J by 4 bases, 5 bases remained unmatched.

This clonotype has only a few counts. The chain employs TRBV5-1 and TRBJ2-1, with D possibly matching TRBD2 (6 bases). Germline loops: CDR1 SGHRS, CDR2 YFSETQ. This CDR3 is 19 amino acids long. Trimming shortened V by 0 bases and J by 4 bases, and 23 bases separated the two germline ends. CDR3 sequence reads: CASSLAGFEWFGGYNEQFF. In DNA, the CDR3 is TGCGCCAGCAGCTTGGCGGGATTTGAGTGGTTCGGGGGTTACAATGAGCAGTTCTTC.

This clonotype showed up just a few times. The CDR3 here is CASSWTVNEQFF. Here the CDR3 DNA reads TGTGCCAGCAGCTGGACAGTTAATGAGCAGTTCTTC. The chain is built from TRBV7-2 and TRBJ2-1; TRBD1 might be the D (6 bases). Germline CDR1 is SGHTA and CDR2 is FQGNSA. V lost 4 bases and J lost 7, with 8 bases in between. The CDR3 is 12 residues long.

Regarding this clonotype: One end of the junction fails to match germline, which may point to a read error. The chain joins TRBV3-1 to TRBJ2-5; 9 bases align to TRBD1. Germline V CDR1 and CDR2: LGHDT, YNNKEL (reference sequence). CDR3 size: 15 residues. In nucleotides, the CDR3 is TGTGCCAGCAGCGGTACGGGACAGGGCGGGGAGACCCAGTGCTTC. Protein: CASSGTGQGGETQCF.